This T cell receptor beta chain was sequenced during a study of blood T cell repertoires in COVID-19 (dated by TCRdb to about 2020). Context from the whole study: Samples covering the acute and convalescent phases of COVID-19 were provided by collaborators in the United States, Italy and Spain. The material from the prospective study consisted of cDNA or gDNA derived from T cells, B-cell-depleted T cells, or PBMCs. Subjects who had been exposed to COVID-19, were actively infected with it, or had recovered from it provided the deeply sampled blood TCRbeta repertoires that made up the dataset. The repertoires were released in a freely available public database intended as a resource for research on the immune response to SARS-CoV-2. Samples came from the ongoing ImmuneRACE study (first 160 participants) plus 1,254 subjects from 6 global collaborators. A de-identified subject ID, COVID-19 status, age in years and sex were almost always included in the sample metadata. Where available, HLA class I and class II types were taken from metadata supplied by the sample provider and were not determined by assay-based typing.

What the authors observed across the whole study: Clinical and demographic metadata were provided uncurated, with the amount varying by source and participant.

Remarks on this clone: The clone's antigen remains unknown. Per-base quality was not reported, and no clone a single base away is much larger than it.

The immunoSEQ Assay, a bias-controlled multiplex PCR, was used to amplify TCRbeta CDR3 regions from genomic DNA. Under the source paper's analysis protocol: The number of nucleated cells in each sample was estimated from the amplification of reference gene primers within the assay. To quantify the absolute abundance of each unique TCRbeta CDR3 rearrangement, sequence reads were collapsed and filtered. For each sample, productive Simpson clonality was calculated as the square root of Simpson's diversity index across productive rearrangements. Not all clones reach the TCRdb copy of this immuneACCESS table, which keeps in-frame sequences only. Checked studies attribute under half of the gap to unresolved V genes and leave the rest unexplained. For V, J and clone size, that table is used; D and trimming come from the DNA. This sample lists about 230,000 clones; 65% to 85% were detected once. Together, the top ten hold more than 25% of the sample.

Whole blood was collected in K2EDTA tubes by collaborating institutions according to the institutions' own protocols. For TCRbeta analysis, collaborator samples were shipped as frozen whole blood, as isolated PBMCs, or as DNA extracted from either sample type. Sequenced: peripheral blood. The sequence came from a man between 35 and 55 years old with acute or convalescent COVID-19.

The bases read TGCGCCAGCAGCTTGACGGGAATTGACGGCGAGCAGTACTTC. The translation is CASSLTGIDGEQYF. The sequence is built from TRBV5-1 and TRBJ2-7, with TRBD2 tentatively as D gene (5 bases match). From the cysteine up to the phenylalanine, the CDR3 has a length of 14 residues. Only the CDR3 region is kept as DNA, spanning 42 bases read in frame from base 1. The germline V gene gives CDR1 as SGHRS and CDR2 as YFSETQ. V sheds 1 base and J sheds 6 bases, leaving 14 bases between their ends. Here the CDR3 is joined to the reference TRBV5-1 and TRBJ2-7 genes, and the full variable domain is: KAGVTQTPRYLIKTRGQQVTLSCSPISGHRSVSWYQQTPGQGLQFLFEYFSETQRNKGNFPGRFSGRQFSNSRSEMNVSTLELGDSALYLCASSLTGIDGEQYFGPGTRLTVT.